In its sample, the clone carrying this T cell receptor (beta chain) was seen many times. Mismatch with germline at one junction end may stem from a read error. With the read ending 3 residues before the CDR3 end, the germline J gene is used to fill in that end. From germline, CDR1 is SSHAT and CDR2 FNYEAQ (reference sequence). The CDR3 contains 15 residues. The entry originates in a study of T cell clonality in common variable immunodeficiency. The method was immunoSEQ multiplex PCR; TCRdb's version includes in-frame clones alone and lacks a portion of them. The table lists roughly 50,000 clones, with no singletons.

The sample was peripheral blood mononuclear cells. The receptor's source is a person aged 18-69 years in good health. V usage is TRBV7-7 and J usage is TRBJ2-3; possible D gene TRBD2, 6 bases. This CDR3 reads CASSPGLISTDTQYF. CDR3 DNA, as far as it was read: TGTGCTAGCAGCCCGGGACTTATAAGCACAGATACG.